Given below is one T cell receptor (beta chain) in context. The data stem from a study of blood T cell repertoires in COVID-19. Study-wide background: The United States, Italy and Spain provided the acute and convalescent COVID-19 samples. T cells, B-cell-depleted T cells, or PBMCs provided the cDNA or gDNA that served as material.

Germline CDR1 reads SGHAT; CDR2 reads FQNNGV. Trimming cost V 1 base and J 2 bases, with 8 bases left between them. The length of the CDR3 is 14 residues. Original processing notes: Scientists estimated how many nucleated cells there were by amplifying reference gene primers. The table came from immunoSEQ multiplex PCR; TCRdb's copy has only in-frame clones and leaves some out. V and J calls and clone size are those listed in that table; D and trimming were worked out from the DNA. This repertoire shows around 200,000 clones, over 75% found once; its top ten account for 5.9%. This clonotype was sampled from a man at least 80 years old with acute or convalescent COVID-19. Sequenced sample: peripheral blood. This chain uses TRBV11-2 with TRBJ2-5; D uncertain. The chain's CDR3 is CASSLAGPQETQYF. The CDR3 nucleotides read TGTGCCAGCAGCTTAGCTGGGCCTCAAGAGACCCAGTACTTC.